The rows below give T cell receptor beta chains drawn from one sample of a study of blood T cell repertoires in COVID-19. Assay used: immunoSEQ multiplex PCR; TCRdb lists only in-frame clones, some missing. Of about 65,000 clones in the sample, 90% to 95% are singletons; the top ten hold approximately 2.6%. The material sequenced was peripheral blood. The receptor source for this set is a man aged 65 to 85 with active COVID-19. The CDR3 runs from the conserved cysteine through the conserved F or W. The D gene is left open where the match is weak. Not every row has a clone size; where given, it reads once, few, many or a size class.

d_call j_call cdr3_length clone_size v_call cdr3_nt cdr3_aa
TRBD1 TRBJ2-5 15 - TRBV5-4 TGTGCCAGCAGCGTAAAGACAGGGGTTCAAGAGACCCAGTACTTC CASSVKTGVQETQYF
- TRBJ2-1 14 - TRBV6-2/TRBV6-3 TGTGCCAGCAGTTACTCGATCGTCCTAAATGAGCAGTTCTTC CASSYSIVLNEQFF
TRBD1 TRBJ1-4 15 - TRBV7-9 TGTGCCAGCAGCTTAGGGGGACAGCTTAATGAAAAACTGTTTTTT CASSLGGQLNEKLFF
TRBD2 TRBJ2-5 16 - TRBV5-4 TGTGCCAGCAGCTTGGCAGCTAGCGGCACAAAAGAGACCCAGTACTTC CASSLAASGTKETQYF
- TRBJ2-1 12 - TRBV29-1 TGCAGCGTTGACGAACACAGGGATGAGCAGTTCTTC CSVDEHRDEQFF
- TRBJ2-3 13 - TRBV6-5 TGTGCCAGCAGCCGCACGGGGACAGATACGCAGTATTTT CASSRTGTDTQYF
- TRBJ1-3 15 few TRBV6-6 TGTGCCAGCAGTTACTCTGCAGGGATGGGAAACACCATATATTTT CASSYSAGMGNTIYF
- TRBJ2-5 15 - TRBV5-5 TGTGCCAGCAGCTTGGGAGTGGCAGGGTACGAGACCCAGTACTTC CASSLGVAGYETQYF
TRBD2 TRBJ2-7 12 - TRBV2 TGTGCCAGCAGACGGGGGGGCTACGAGCAGTACTTC CASRRGGYEQYF
- TRBJ2-5 13 - TRBV10-2 TGCGCCAGCAGCCCCAGGGGTCAAGAGACCCAGTACTTC CASSPRGQETQYF
- TRBJ2-3 15 - TRBV5-4 TGTGCCAGCAGCTTTCAGGGGATAAGCACAGATACGCAGTATTTT CASSFQGISTDTQYF
TRBD1 TRBJ2-2 16 - TRBV7-9 TGTGCCAGCAGCTTGCCCAACAGGGGAAACACCGGGGAGCTGTTTTTT CASSLPNRGNTGELFF
TRBD1 TRBJ2-3 15 - TRBV7-9 TGTGCCAGCAGCTTAGGGACAGGGAGCACAGATACGCAGTATTTT CASSLGTGSTDTQYF
- TRBJ2-4 16 once TRBV19 TGTGCCAGTAGTATAGTTCCGGGGAGGCCTCGAAACATTCAGTACTTC CASSIVPGRPRNIQYF
TRBD2 TRBJ2-1 17 - TRBV5-1 TGCGCCAGCAGCCCCGGGGGAGCGGGGCCCTATTCGGGTGAGCAGTTCTTC CASSPGGAGPYSGEQFF
TRBD1 TRBJ2-7 15 - TRBV3-1/TRBV3-2 TGTGCCAGCAGCCAAGATTGGTCGACAGGGGGCGAGCAGTACTTC CASSQDWSTGGEQYF
- TRBJ2-5 13 - TRBV10-1 TGCGCCAGCAGTGGTGCAGTCCAAGAGACCCAGTACTTC CASSGAVQETQYF
- TRBJ1-4 16 - TRBV5-1 TGCGCCAGCAGCTTGACAACAACGCGGGTTAATGAAAAACTGTTTTTT CASSLTTTRVNEKLFF
- TRBJ1-1 14 - TRBV3-1/TRBV3-2 TGTGCCAGCAGCCAAGATGGAGGAAAATCGAAAGCTTTCTTT CASSQDGGKSKAFF
TRBD2 TRBJ2-1 15 - TRBV6-6 TGTGCCAGCAGCTTACTTGCTAGCGGGGGGGATGAGCAGTTCTTC CASSLLASGGDEQFF
TRBD1 TRBJ1-5 18 - TRBV28 TGTGCCAGCAGTTTTACACCCGACAGGGGCACTAGCAATCAGCCCCAGCATTTT CASSFTPDRGTSNQPQHF
TRBD1 TRBJ1-2 14 - TRBV7-9 TGTGCCAGCAGCTTAGCTACAGGGGGGATTGGCTACACCTTC CASSLATGGIGYTF
- TRBJ1-4 16 once TRBV3-1/TRBV3-2 TGTGCCAGCAGCCCCCAGGTCTTTGCAACTAATGAAAAACTGTTTTTT CASSPQVFATNEKLFF
TRBD1 TRBJ1-2 14 once TRBV6-4 TGTGCCAGCAGTTTGGACAGGGCAAGCTATGGCTACACCTTC CASSLDRASYGYTF
- TRBJ1-6 14 - TRBV25-1 TGTGCCAGCAGTTGGCAGGGGCGCAATTCACCCCTCCACTTT CASSWQGRNSPLHF
- TRBJ2-5 15 - TRBV19 TGTGCCAGTAGTATAGGGGCAGGGAGGCAAGAGACCCAGTACTTC CASSIGAGRQETQYF
- TRBJ1-1 12 once TRBV18 TGTGCCAGCTCCCGACAGAACACTGAAGCTTTCTTT CASSRQNTEAFF
TRBD2 TRBJ2-1 18 - TRBV4-2 TGTGCCAGCAGCTCGCCGGGACTAGCGGGGGGGCTGATGGATGAGCAGTTCTTC CASSSPGLAGGLMDEQFF
- TRBJ1-6 15 - TRBV28 TGTGCCAGCAGTCCATCGGCGGGGGTCGGGTCACCCCTCCACTTT CASSPSAGVGSPLHF
- TRBJ2-2 13 few TRBV15 TGTGCCACCAGCAGATTGGGGGGTGAGGAGCTGTTTTTT CATSRLGGEELFF
- TRBJ1-4 16 - TRBV6-1 TGTGCCAGCAGTGAATTTGGGGGCCAGACGGGTGAAAAACTGTTTTTT CASSEFGGQTGEKLFF
- TRBJ2-5 14 - TRBV3-1/TRBV3-2 TGTGCCAGCAGCCCTCCACTCGGCTCGGGGACCCAGTACTTC CASSPPLGSGTQYF
TRBD2 TRBJ2-5 17 - TRBV7-2 TGTGCCAGCAGCATCAGACTAGCGGGGGGGCTACAAGAGACCCAGTACTTC CASSIRLAGGLQETQYF
TRBD2 TRBJ2-1 15 - TRBV4-2 TGTGCCAGCAGCCAAGGGACTAGCCGGGGGAATGAGCAGTTCTTC CASSQGTSRGNEQFF
- TRBJ1-1 18 - TRBV19 TGTGCCAGTAACGACCACCCCCCACGGCGGCGTAGGTACACTGAAGCTTTCTTT CASNDHPPRRRRYTEAFF
- TRBJ1-3 15 - TRBV3-1/TRBV3-2 TGTGCCAGCAGACTATCGGGCCCTAGCCCATACACCATATATTTT CASRLSGPSPYTIYF
TRBD1 TRBJ1-5 14 - TRBV27 TGTGCCAGCAGGGAAACAGGGGGCGGAAAGCCCCAGCATTTT CASRETGGGKPQHF
TRBD2 TRBJ2-1 13 - TRBV28 TGTGCCAGCAGTTCCTCCCCAGCGGGGGGCCACGTCTTC CASSSSPAGGHVF
- TRBJ2-2 15 - TRBV7-9 TGTGCCAGCAGCTCACGGACAGCGAACACCGGGGAGCTGTTTTTT CASSSRTANTGELFF
- TRBJ2-1 16 - TRBV11-2 TGTGCCAGCAGCTTAGTCGCAGGCAGCTCCTACAATGAGCAGTTCTTC CASSLVAGSSYNEQFF
TRBD2 TRBJ2-1 16 - TRBV11-2 TGTGCCAGCAACACCTACTTAGCGGGGGGGCCAAATGAGCAGTTCTTC CASNTYLAGGPNEQFF
- TRBJ1-1 10 - TRBV9 TGTGCCAGCGGAGACCCTGAAGCTTTCTTT CASGDPEAFF
TRBD2 TRBJ2-6 19 - TRBV4-2 TGTGCCAGCAGCCAAGGGGGACTAGCGGGGGGCTCTGGGGCCAACGTCCTGACTTTC CASSQGGLAGGSGANVLTF
- TRBJ1-2 12 once TRBV18 TGTGCCAGCTCCGAATCGGGAGAGGGCTACACCTTC CASSESGEGYTF
TRBD1 TRBJ1-1 14 - TRBV2 TGTGCCAGCGCTCGACAGGGGGGGAACACTGAAGCTTTCTTT CASARQGGNTEAFF
TRBD1 TRBJ1-2 15 - TRBV4-2 TGTGCCAGCAGCCAAGATGGACAGGGAGGCTATGGCTACACCTTC CASSQDGQGGYGYTF
- TRBJ2-1 17 - TRBV7-8 TGTGCCAGCAGCCCCATGGAGCAGTTGGTGGGGGGCAATGAGCAGTTCTTC CASSPMEQLVGGNEQFF
TRBD2 TRBJ2-5 14 - TRBV28 TGTGCCACAGCAGTTGTAGCGGGGCAAGAGACCCAGTACTTC CATAVVAGQETQYF
TRBD2 TRBJ2-1 16 - TRBV7-8 TGTGCCAGCAGCGGCCGGACTAGCGGAACCTACAATGAGCAGTTCTTC CASSGRTSGTYNEQFF
TRBD2 TRBJ2-5 12 - TRBV5-1 TGCGCCAGCAGCGCGGGAGAGGAGACCCAGTACTTC CASSAGEETQYF
TRBD2 TRBJ2-3 18 - TRBV6-2/TRBV6-3 TGTGCCAGCAGCGGAACTAGCGGGGGGGTATCTGGCACAGATACGCAGTATTTT CASSGTSGGVSGTDTQYF
- TRBJ2-7 14 - TRBV5-1 TGCGCCAGCAGCTTGGCCGAGCCTTTATACGAGCAGTACTTC CASSLAEPLYEQYF
- TRBJ2-5 13 - TRBV29-1 TGCAGCGTTAGGTTTCAGGACCAAGAGACCCAGTACTTC CSVRFQDQETQYF
- TRBJ2-3 14 - TRBV11-3 TGTGCCAGCAGCCTTGGGGGGGCGCGGGATACGCAGTATTTT CASSLGGARDTQYF
- TRBJ1-1 13 once TRBV7-8 TGTGCCAGCTCACGGGGGATGAACACTGAAGCTTTCTTT CASSRGMNTEAFF
TRBD1 TRBJ1-2 14 - TRBV7-2 TGTGCCAGCAGCAGACCGGACAGGGCCTATGGCTACACCTTC CASSRPDRAYGYTF
TRBD1 TRBJ2-5 19 - TRBV5-5 TGTGCCAGCAGCCCTCCCACGGGACAGGGGATTTATTTGGAGGTGACCCAGTACTTC CASSPPTGQGIYLEVTQYF
- TRBJ2-3 14 - TRBV29-1 TGCAGCGAGTCTTACCACGACGAGGCAGATACGCAGTATTTT CSESYHDEADTQYF
TRBD2 TRBJ2-5 17 once TRBV3-1/TRBV3-2 TGTGCCAGCAGCCAGACGGTAGCGGGGGGGATTTGGGAGACCCAGTACTTC CASSQTVAGGIWETQYF
- TRBJ2-4 13 - TRBV13 TGTGCCAGCAGCTTCGAGCGGCAAGACATTCAGTACTTC CASSFERQDIQYF